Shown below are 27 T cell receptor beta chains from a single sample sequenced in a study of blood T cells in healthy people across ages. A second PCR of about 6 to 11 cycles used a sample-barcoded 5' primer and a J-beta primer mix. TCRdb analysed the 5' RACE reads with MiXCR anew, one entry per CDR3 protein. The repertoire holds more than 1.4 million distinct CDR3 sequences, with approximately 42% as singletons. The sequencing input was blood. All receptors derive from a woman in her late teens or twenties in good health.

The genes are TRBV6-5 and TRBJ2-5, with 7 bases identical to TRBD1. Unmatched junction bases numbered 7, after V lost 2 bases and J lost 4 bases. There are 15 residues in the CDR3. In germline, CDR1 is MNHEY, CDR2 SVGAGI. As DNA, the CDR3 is TGTGCCAGCAGTTACGTGCAGGGGGTTGGAGAGACCCAGTACTTC. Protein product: CASSYVQGVGETQYF.

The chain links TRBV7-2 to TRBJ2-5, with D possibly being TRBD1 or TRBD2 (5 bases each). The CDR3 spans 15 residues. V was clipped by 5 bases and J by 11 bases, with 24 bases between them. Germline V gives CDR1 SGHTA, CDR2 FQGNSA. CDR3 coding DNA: TGTGCCAGCAGCCCGGGACGGATCTCCTACAATGAGCAGTACTTC. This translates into CASSPGRISYNEQYF. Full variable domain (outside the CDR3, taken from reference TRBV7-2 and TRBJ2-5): GAGVSQSPSNKVTEKGKDVELRCDPISGHTALYWYRQSLGQGLEFLIYFQGNSAPDKSGLPSDRFSAERTGGSVSTLTIQRTQQEDSAVYLCASSPGRISYNEQYFGPGTRLLVL.

The CDR3 DNA reads TGTGCCAGCAGCTTATTCGGCGGGGACCAAGAGACCCAGTACTTC. It specifies CASSLFGGDQETQYF. The chain is built from TRBV7-9 and TRBJ2-5, with a possible D match to TRBD2 (6 bases). Germline V lookup: CDR1 SEHNR, CDR2 FQNEAQ (reference sequence). There are 15 residues in the CDR3. V was pared by 2 bases and J by 0 bases, with 10 bases between.

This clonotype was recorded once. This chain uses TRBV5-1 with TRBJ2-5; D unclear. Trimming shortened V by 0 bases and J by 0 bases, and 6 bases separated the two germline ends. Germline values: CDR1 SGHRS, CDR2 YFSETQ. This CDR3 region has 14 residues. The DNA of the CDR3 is TGCGCCAGCAGCTTGGAGAGCTACCAAGAGACCCAGTACTTC. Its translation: CASSLESYQETQYF.

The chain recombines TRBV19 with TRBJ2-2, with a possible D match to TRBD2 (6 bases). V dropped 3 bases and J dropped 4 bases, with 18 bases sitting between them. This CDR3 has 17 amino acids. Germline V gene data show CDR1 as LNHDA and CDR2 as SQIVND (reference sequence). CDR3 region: CASSIVGGGTSTGELFF. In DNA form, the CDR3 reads TGTGCCAGTAGTATTGTGGGCGGCGGGACTTCCACCGGGGAGCTGTTTTTT.

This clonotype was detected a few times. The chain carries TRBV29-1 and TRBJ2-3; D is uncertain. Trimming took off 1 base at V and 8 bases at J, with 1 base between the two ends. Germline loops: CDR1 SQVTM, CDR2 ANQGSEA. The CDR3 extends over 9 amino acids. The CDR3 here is CSVEGTQYF. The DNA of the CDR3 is TGCAGCGTTGAAGGTACGCAGTATTTT.

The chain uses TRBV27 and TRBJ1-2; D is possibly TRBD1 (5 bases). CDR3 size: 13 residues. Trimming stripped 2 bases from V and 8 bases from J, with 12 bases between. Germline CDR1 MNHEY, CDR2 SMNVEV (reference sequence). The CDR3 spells CASSLESGTGYTF. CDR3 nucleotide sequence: TGTGCCAGCAGTTTAGAATCTGGGACCGGCTACACCTTC.

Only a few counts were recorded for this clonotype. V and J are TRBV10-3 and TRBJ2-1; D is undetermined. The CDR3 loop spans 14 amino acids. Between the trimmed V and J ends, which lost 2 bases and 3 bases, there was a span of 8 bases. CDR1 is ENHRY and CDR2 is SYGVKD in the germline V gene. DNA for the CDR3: TGTGCCATCAGTGAGGACATCTTCTACAATGAGCAGTTCTTC. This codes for CAISEDIFYNEQFF.

The CDR3 region is CASTKLGAYNEQFF. The CDR3 coding sequence is TGTGCCAGCACCAAACTGGGGGCCTACAATGAGCAGTTCTTC. The chain links TRBV6-2 or TRBV6-3 to TRBJ2-1, with D perhaps TRBD1 or TRBD2 (5 bases each). Trimming cost V 7 bases and J 2 bases, with 12 bases left between them. The CDR3 runs 14 residues. Germline CDR1 reads MNHEY; CDR2 reads SVGEGT.

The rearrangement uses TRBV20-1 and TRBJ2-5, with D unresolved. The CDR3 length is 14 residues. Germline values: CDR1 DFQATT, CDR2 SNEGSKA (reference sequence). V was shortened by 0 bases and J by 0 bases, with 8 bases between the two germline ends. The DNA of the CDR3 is TGCAGTGCTAGAGATGTCCAGGACCAAGAGACCCAGTACTTC. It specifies CSARDVQDQETQYF.

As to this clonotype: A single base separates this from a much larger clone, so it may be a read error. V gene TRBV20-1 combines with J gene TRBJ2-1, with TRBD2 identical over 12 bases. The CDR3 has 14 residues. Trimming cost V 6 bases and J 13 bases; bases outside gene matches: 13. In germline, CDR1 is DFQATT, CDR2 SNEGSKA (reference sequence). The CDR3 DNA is TGCAGTGCGCACCGACTAGCGGGAGCAGAGACCCAGTTCTTC. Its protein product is CSAHRLAGAETQFF.

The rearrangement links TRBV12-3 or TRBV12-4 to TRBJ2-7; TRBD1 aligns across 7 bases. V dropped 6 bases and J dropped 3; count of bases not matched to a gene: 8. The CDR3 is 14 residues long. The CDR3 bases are TGTGCCAGCAGCCCGGCAGACAGGGTCTACGAGCAGTACTTC. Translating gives CASSPADRVYEQYF.

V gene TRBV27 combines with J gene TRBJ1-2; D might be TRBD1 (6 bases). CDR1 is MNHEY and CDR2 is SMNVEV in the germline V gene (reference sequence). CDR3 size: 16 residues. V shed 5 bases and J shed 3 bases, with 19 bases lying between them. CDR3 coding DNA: TGTGCCAGCAGTCCCAAAGGGGGGGGGCCGGACTATGGCTACACCTTC. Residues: CASSPKGGGPDYGYTF.

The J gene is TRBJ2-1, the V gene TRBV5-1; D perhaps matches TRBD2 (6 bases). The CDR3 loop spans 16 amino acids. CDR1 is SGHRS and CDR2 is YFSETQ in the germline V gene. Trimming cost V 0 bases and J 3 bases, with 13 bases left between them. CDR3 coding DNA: TGCGCCAGCAGCTTGGAGCCTAGCGAAAACTACAATGAGCAGTTCTTC. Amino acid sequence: CASSLEPSENYNEQFF.

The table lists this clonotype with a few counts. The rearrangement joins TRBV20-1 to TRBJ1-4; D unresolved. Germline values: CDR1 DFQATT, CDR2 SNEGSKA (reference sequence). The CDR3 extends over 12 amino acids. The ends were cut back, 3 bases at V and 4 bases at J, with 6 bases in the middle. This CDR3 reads CSASGDNEKLFF. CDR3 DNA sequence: TGCAGTGCTAGTGGGGATAATGAAAAACTGTTTTTT.

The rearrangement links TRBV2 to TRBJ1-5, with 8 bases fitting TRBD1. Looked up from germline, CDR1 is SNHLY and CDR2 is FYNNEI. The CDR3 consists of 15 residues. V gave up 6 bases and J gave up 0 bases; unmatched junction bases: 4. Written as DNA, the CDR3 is TGTGCCAGCAGGAACAGGGGGTATAGCAATCAGCCCCAGCATTTT. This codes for CASRNRGYSNQPQHF. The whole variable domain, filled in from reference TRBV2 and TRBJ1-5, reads EPEVTQTPSHQVTQMGQEVILRCVPISNHLYFYWYRQILGQKVEFLVSFYNNEISEKSEIFDDQFSVERPDGSNFTLKIRSTKLEDSAMYFCASRNRGYSNQPQHFGDGTRLSIL.

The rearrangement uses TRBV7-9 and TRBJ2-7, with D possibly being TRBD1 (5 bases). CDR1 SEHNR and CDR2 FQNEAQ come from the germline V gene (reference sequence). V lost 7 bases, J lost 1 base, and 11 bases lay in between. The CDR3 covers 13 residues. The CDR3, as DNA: TGTGCCAGCAACTCGGACAAATCCTACGAGCAGTACTTC. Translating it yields CASNSDKSYEQYF.

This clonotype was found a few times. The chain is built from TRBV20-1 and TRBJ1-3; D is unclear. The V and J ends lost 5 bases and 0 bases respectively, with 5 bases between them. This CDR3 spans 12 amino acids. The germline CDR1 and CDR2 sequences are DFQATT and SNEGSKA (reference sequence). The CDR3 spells CSAWGSGNTIYF. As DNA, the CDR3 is TGCAGTGCTTGGGGCTCTGGAAACACCATATATTTT.

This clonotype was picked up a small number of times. CDR3 DNA sequence: TGTGCCAGCAGCTTAGCGCTAACTGGCTACACCTTC. Amino acid sequence: CASSLALTGYTF. The chain couples TRBV7-2 to TRBJ1-2; D unresolved. Germline V gives CDR1 SGHTA, CDR2 FQGNSA. V was shortened by 0 bases and J by 7 bases, with 6 bases between the two germline ends. The CDR3 runs 12 residues.

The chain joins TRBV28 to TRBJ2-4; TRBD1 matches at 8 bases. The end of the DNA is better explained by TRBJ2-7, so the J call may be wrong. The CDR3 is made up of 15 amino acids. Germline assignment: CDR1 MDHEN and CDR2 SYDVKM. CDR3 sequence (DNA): TGTGCCAGCAGCCCCGGGACAGGCTACCCCTACGAGCAGTACTTC. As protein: CASSPGTGYPYEQYF.

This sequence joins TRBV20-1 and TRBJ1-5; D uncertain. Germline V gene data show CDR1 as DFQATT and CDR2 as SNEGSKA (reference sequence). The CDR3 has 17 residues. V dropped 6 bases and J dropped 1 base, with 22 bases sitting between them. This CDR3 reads CSAHLPEVLWSNQPQHF. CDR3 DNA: TGCAGTGCCCATCTACCCGAGGTTCTTTGGAGCAATCAGCCCCAGCATTTT.

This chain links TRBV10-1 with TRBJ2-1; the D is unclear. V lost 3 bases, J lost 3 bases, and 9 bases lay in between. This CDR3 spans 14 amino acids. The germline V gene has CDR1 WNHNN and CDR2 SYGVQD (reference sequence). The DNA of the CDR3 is TGCGCCAGCAGTGATTCGAAAGTCTACAATGAGCAGTTCTTC. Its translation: CASSDSKVYNEQFF.

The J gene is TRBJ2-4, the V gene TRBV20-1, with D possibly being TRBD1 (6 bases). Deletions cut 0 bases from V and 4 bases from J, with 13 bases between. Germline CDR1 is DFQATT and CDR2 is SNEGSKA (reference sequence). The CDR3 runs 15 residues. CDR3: CSARDLGQYKNIQYF. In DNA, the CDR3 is TGCAGTGCTAGAGATCTGGGACAATATAAAAACATTCAGTACTTC.

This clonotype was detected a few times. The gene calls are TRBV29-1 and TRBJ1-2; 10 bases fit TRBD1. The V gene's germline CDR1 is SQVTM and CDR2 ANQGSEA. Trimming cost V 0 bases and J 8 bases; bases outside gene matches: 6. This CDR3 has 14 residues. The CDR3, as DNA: TGCAGCGTTGAAGATCTGGGGACAGGGGTGGGCTACACCTTC. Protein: CSVEDLGTGVGYTF.

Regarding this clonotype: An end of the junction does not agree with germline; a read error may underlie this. The CDR3 spells CASSQDLGRANEQNF. DNA for the CDR3: TGCGCCAGCAGCCAAGATCTGGGCAGGGCGAATGAGCAGAACTTC. The chain is built from TRBV4-1 and TRBJ2-5; TRBD1 might be the D (5 bases). This CDR3 comprises 15 residues. Looked up from germline, CDR1 is MGHRA and CDR2 is YSYEKL.

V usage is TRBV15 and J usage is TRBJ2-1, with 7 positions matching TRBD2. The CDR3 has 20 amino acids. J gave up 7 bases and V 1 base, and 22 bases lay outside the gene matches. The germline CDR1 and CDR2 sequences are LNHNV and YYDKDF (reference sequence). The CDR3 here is CATSRAGPVGGSVGRNEQFF. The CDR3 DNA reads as TGTGCCACCAGCAGAGCTGGACCAGTCGGCGGGAGTGTAGGGAGAAATGAGCAGTTCTTC.

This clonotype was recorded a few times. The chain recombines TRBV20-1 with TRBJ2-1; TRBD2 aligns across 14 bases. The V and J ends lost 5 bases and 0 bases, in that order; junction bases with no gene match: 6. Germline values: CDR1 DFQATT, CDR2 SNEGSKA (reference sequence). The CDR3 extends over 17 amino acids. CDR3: CSASGLAGGYSYNEQFF. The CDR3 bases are TGCAGTGCTTCCGGACTAGCGGGAGGTTACTCCTACAATGAGCAGTTCTTC.